A selection of T cell receptor beta chains follows, all from one sample in a study of blood T cell repertoires in COVID-19. Repertoires were generated with immunoSEQ multiplex PCR, while TCRdb's copy carries only in-frame clones and drops some. The repertoire consists of 70,000 to 90,000 clones, with approximately 91% occurring once and the leading ten covering around 30%. The sequenced material came from peripheral blood. Receptors were obtained from a man aged 50-60 years with acute or convalescent COVID-19. Each CDR3 is given with its conserved first and last residue. The D gene is left open where the match is weak. Rows give clone size only sometimes, using once, few, many, or a class for an expanded clone.

d_call,j_call,v_call,clone_size,cdr3_aa,cdr3_nt
NA,TRBJ1-2,TRBV3-1/TRBV3-2,NA,CASSQAERDGYTF,TGTGCCAGCAGCCAAGCGGAGAGGGATGGCTACACCTTC
TRBD1,TRBJ2-5,TRBV12-5,NA,CASGTRQGREETQYF,TGTGCTAGTGGTACCCGACAGGGAAGGGAAGAGACCCAGTACTTC
TRBD1,TRBJ1-2,TRBV4-1,NA,CASSQRTGLGYTF,TGCGCCAGCAGCCAACGGACAGGTTTAGGCTACACCTTC
NA,TRBJ2-2,TRBV2,NA,CASRPDRTNTGELFF,TGTGCCAGCAGACCCGACAGGACGAACACCGGGGAGCTGTTTTTT
TRBD1,TRBJ1-6,TRBV5-1,NA,CASSKGQGASSPLHF,TGCGCCAGCAGCAAGGGACAGGGGGCCAGTTCACCCCTCCACTTT
TRBD1,TRBJ2-4,TRBV11-3,NA,CASSDDRGPENIQYF,TGTGCCAGCAGCGATGACAGGGGGCCCGAAAACATTCAGTACTTC
TRBD1,TRBJ1-2,TRBV29-1,NA,CSASMDRGYYTF,TGCAGCGCTTCGATGGACAGGGGGTACTACACCTTC
TRBD1,TRBJ1-1,TRBV5-5,NA,CASSVDRGDTEAFF,TGTGCCAGCAGCGTAGACAGGGGGGACACTGAAGCTTTCTTT
NA,TRBJ1-2,TRBV10-3,NA,CAIKEGLSGYTF,TGTGCCATCAAGGAGGGGCTGAGTGGCTACACCTTC
TRBD2,TRBJ2-7,TRBV4-2,NA,CASSQEGSGDRDQYF,TGTGCCAGCAGCCAAGAAGGTAGCGGGGACCGCGACCAGTACTTC
TRBD1,TRBJ2-1,TRBV9,NA,CASSAPLTGGNEQFF,TGTGCCAGCAGCGCACCTTTGACAGGGGGAAATGAGCAGTTCTTC
NA,TRBJ1-2,TRBV5-5,NA,CASSLRQEGGYTF,TGTGCCAGCAGCTTGCGGCAGGAGGGGGGCTACACCTTC
NA,TRBJ1-2,TRBV19,NA,CASGTGGYTF,TGTGCCAGCGGGACTGGGGGCTACACCTTC
TRBD1,TRBJ2-1,TRBV11-2,NA,CASSFGQGAYEQFF,TGTGCCAGCAGCTTCGGACAGGGGGCCTATGAGCAGTTCTTC
TRBD2,TRBJ2-4,TRBV6-5,NA,CASSMAGEQNIQYF,TGTGCCAGCAGTATGGCGGGGGAGCAAAACATTCAGTACTTC
NA,TRBJ2-2,TRBV5-6,NA,CASSSLRDYTGELFF,TGTGCCAGCAGCTCTCTCCGGGACTACACCGGGGAGCTGTTTTTT
NA,TRBJ2-7,TRBV11-2,NA,CASSLAPSTGTYEQYF,TGTGCCAGCAGCTTAGCCCCGAGTACAGGGACCTACGAGCAGTACTTC
NA,TRBJ1-5,TRBV7-8,few,CASSFPDKNQPQHF,TGTGCCAGCAGCTTCCCGGACAAGAATCAGCCCCAGCATTTT